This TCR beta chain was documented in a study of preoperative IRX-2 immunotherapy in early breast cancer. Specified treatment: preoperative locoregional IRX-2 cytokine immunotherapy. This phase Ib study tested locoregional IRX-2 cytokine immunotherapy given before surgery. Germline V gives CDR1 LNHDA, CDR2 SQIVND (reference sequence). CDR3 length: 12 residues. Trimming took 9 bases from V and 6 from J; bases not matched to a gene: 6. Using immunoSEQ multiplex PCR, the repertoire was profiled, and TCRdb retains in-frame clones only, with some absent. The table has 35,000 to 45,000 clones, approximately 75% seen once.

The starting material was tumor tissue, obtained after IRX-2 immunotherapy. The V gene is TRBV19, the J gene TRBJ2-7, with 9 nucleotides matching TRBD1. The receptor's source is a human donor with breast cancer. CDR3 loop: CASGQGTSEQYF. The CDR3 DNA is TGTGCCAGCGGACAGGGGACAAGCGAGCAGTACTTC. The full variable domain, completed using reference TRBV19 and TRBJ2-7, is DGGITQSPKYLFRKEGQNVTLSCEQNLNHDAMYWYRQDPGQGLRLIYYSQIVNDFQKGDIAEGYSVSREKKESFPLTVTSAQKNPTAFYLCASGQGTSEQYFGPGTRLTVT.